These 8 T cell receptor beta chains came from one sample sequenced in a study of T cells after somatic rescue of genetic block (dated by TCRdb to between 2020 and 2021). The library was generated by the immunoSEQ multiplex PCR assay. This immuneACCESS table, as held by TCRdb, lists in-frame sequences with V and J called but not all clones. Of the missing ones, under half trace to an unresolved V gene in checked studies; the others have no known cause. The sample table contains roughly 110,000 clones; only one count was recorded for 75% to 95% of them. About 1.5% of the sample is held by the ten biggest clonotypes. Specimen: peripheral blood mononuclear cells (PBMCs). Source of these receptors: a woman aged 18 to 35.

V usage is TRBV28 and J usage is TRBJ2-3, with D possibly TRBD1 on 6 matching bases. CDR3 length: 15 residues. Germline V lookup: CDR1 MDHEN, CDR2 SYDVKM. V was pared by 5 bases and J by 2 bases, with 14 bases between. CDR3 residues: CASSDPGDHTDTQYF. For the CDR3, the DNA is TGTGCCAGCAGTGACCCAGGGGATCACACAGATACGCAGTATTTT.

This clone was seen only once. The chain couples TRBV9 to TRBJ1-1; weak D call: TRBD1 (5 bases). The V end was cut by 3 bases, the J end by 2 bases, with 14 bases between. CDR1 SGDLS and CDR2 YYNGEE come from the germline V gene. The CDR3 length is 15 residues. CDR3 in amino acids: CASSGAGSGNTEAFF. Written as DNA, the CDR3 is TGTGCCAGCAGCGGAGCAGGGTCGGGAAACACTGAAGCTTTCTTT. Full variable domain (remainder filled in from reference TRBV9 and TRBJ1-1): DSGVTQTPKHLITATGQRVTLRCSPRSGDLSVYWYQQSLDQGLQFLIQYYNGEERAKGNILERFSAQQFPDLHSELNLSSLELGDSALYFCASSGAGSGNTEAFFGQGTRLTVV.

V and J are TRBV28 and TRBJ1-1; D might be TRBD1 (5 bases). Germline V CDR1 and CDR2: MDHEN, SYDVKM. The CDR3 consists of 13 residues. The V end lost 10 bases, the J end lost 7 bases, and 19 bases lay between the germline ends. Written as DNA, the CDR3 is TGTGCCACCCAGTTTTCGGGGCGCATTGAAGCTTTCTTT. Its protein is CATQFSGRIEAFF.

This chain links TRBV28 with TRBJ2-6; 7 bases align to TRBD1. J lost 0 bases, V lost 8 bases, and 10 bases had no gene match. Per the germline V gene, CDR1 is MDHEN and CDR2 is SYDVKM. This CDR3 region has 17 residues. CDR3 DNA: TGTGCCAGCTCTTATTTCCGGGACAGCTCTGGGGCCAACGTCCTGACTTTC. This sequence encodes CASSYFRDSSGANVLTF.

This sequence joins TRBV7-2 and TRBJ1-5; 11 bases map to TRBD1. The CDR3 sequence is 16 residues long. With V trimmed by 1 base and J by 4 bases, 3 bases remained unmatched. Germline V gene data show CDR1 as SGHTA and CDR2 as FQGNSA. The CDR3 loop is CASSLGTGGNNQPQHF. The CDR3 nucleotides read TGTGCCAGCAGCTTAGGGACAGGGGGCAATAATCAGCCCCAGCATTTT.

About this clone itself: At one end, the junction sequence differs from germline, possibly due to a read error. This chain joins TRBV7-2 and TRBJ2-3, with D possibly TRBD2 on 5 matching bases. The CDR3 contains 13 residues. Germline V gene lookup returns CDR1 SGHTA and CDR2 FQGNSA. CDR3 protein: CASSLAEGDTQYF. The CDR3 bases are TGTGCCAGCAGCCTAGCCGAAGGGGATACGCAGTATTTT.

The rearrangement uses TRBV4-2 and TRBJ2-2; maybe TRBD2 (5 bases). Trimming took off 4 bases at V and 0 bases at J, with 18 bases between the two ends. The length of the CDR3 is 18 residues. Germline values: CDR1 LGHNA, CDR2 YNFKEQ. The CDR3: CASSPRWEIGSNTGELFF. DNA for the CDR3: TGTGCCAGCAGCCCAAGATGGGAGATTGGATCGAACACCGGGGAGCTGTTTTTT.

This rearrangement joins TRBV4-1 to TRBJ1-2; no definite D call. The ends were cut back, 2 bases at V and 1 base at J, with 11 bases in the middle. The CDR3 totals 15 residues. Per germline, CDR1 MGHRA and CDR2 YSYEKL. CDR3 sequence: CASSQNVVSNYGYTF. CDR3 sequence (DNA): TGCGCCAGCAGCCAAAACGTTGTCAGTAACTATGGCTACACCTTC.